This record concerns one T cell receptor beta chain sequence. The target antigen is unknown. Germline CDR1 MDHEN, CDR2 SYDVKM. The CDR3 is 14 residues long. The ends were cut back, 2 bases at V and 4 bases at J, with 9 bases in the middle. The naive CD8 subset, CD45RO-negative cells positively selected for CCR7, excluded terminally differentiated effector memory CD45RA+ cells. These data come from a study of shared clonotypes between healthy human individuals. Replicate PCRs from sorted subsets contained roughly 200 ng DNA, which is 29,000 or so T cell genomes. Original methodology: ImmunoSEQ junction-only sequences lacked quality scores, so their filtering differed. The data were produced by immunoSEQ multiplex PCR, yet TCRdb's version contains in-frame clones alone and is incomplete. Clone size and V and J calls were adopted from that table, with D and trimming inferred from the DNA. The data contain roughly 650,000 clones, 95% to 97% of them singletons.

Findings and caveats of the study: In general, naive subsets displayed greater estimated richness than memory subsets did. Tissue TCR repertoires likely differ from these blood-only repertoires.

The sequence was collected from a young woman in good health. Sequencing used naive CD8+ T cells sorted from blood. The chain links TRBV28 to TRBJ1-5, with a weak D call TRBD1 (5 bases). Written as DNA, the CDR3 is TGTGCCAGCAGTTTAGGGGCGGAGAATCAGCCCCAGCATTTT. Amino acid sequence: CASSLGAENQPQHF.